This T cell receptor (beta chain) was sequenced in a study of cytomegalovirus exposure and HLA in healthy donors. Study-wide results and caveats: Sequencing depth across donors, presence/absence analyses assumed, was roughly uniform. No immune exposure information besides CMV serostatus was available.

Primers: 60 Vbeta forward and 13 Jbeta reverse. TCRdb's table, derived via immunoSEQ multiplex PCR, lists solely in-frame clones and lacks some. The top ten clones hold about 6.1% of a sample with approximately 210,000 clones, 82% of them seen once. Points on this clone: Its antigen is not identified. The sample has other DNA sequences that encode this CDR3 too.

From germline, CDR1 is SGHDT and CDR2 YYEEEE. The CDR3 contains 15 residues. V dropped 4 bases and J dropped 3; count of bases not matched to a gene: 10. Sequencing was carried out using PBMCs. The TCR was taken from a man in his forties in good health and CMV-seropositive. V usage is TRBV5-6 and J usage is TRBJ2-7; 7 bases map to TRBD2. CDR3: CASSPGLSPNYEQYV. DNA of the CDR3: TGTGCCAGCAGCCCGGGACTATCCCCGAACTACGAGCAGTACGTC.